The 26 T cell receptor beta chains below were found in one sample sequenced in a study of cytomegalovirus exposure and HLA in healthy donors (dated 2017 in TCRdb). Library preparation employed the immunoSEQ multiplex PCR assay. The multiplex PCR relied on a mix of 60 forward primers for TCR Vbeta segments and 13 reverse primers for TCR Jbeta segments. This immuneACCESS table, as held by TCRdb, lists in-frame sequences with V and J called but not all clones. Of the missing ones, under half trace to an unresolved V gene in checked studies; the others have no known cause. This sample is represented by 90,000 to 120,000 clones; roughly 70% of them were singletons. Of the sample, about 4.5% falls within the top ten clones. The sample comprised PBMCs. The source is a woman younger than 35 in good health and CMV-seropositive.

The chain employs TRBV28 and TRBJ2-1; perhaps TRBD1 as D (6 bases). The CDR3 is 11 residues long. The germline gives CDR1 MDHEN, CDR2 SYDVKM. V lost 7 bases to trimming and J lost 10 bases, with 11 bases between them. The CDR3 is CASTRGNEQFF. The CDR3 coding sequence is TGTGCCAGCACCAGGGGAAACGAGCAGTTCTTC.

The chain recombines TRBV7-9 with TRBJ2-3, with 8 positions matching TRBD1. Germline trimming cut 5 bases from V and 3 bases from J; bases unmatched to any gene: 10. CDR1 is SEHNR, CDR2 FQNEAQ, per germline (reference sequence). This CDR3 is built from 16 residues. The CDR3 sequence: CASSETGVDVTDTQYF. In nucleotides, the CDR3 is TGTGCCAGCAGCGAGACAGGGGTCGACGTAACAGATACGCAGTATTTT. The full variable domain, with the rest looked up from reference TRBV7-9 and TRBJ2-3, is DTGVSQNPRHKITKRGQNVTFRCDPISEHNRLYWYRQTLGQGPEFLTYFQNEAQLEKSRLLSDRFSAERPKGSFSTLEIQRTEQGDSAMYLCASSETGVDVTDTQYFGPGTRLTVL.

This clone appeared a single time. The genes are TRBV28 and TRBJ2-5; a weak D match, TRBD2 (6 bases). Germline V lookup: CDR1 MDHEN, CDR2 SYDVKM. Trimming removed 4 bases from V and 4 bases from J, with 13 bases in between. This CDR3 contains 14 residues. CDR3 amino acids: CASSYGTSPETQYF. The CDR3 nucleotides read TGTGCCAGCAGTTACGGGACTTCCCCAGAGACCCAGTACTTC. Complete variable domain (other parts from reference TRBV28 and TRBJ2-5): DVKVTQSSRYLVKRTGEKVFLECVQDMDHENMFWYRQDPGLGLRLIYFSYDVKMKEKGDIPEGYSVSREKKERFSLILESASTNQTSMYLCASSYGTSPETQYFGPGTRLLVL.

This clone appeared a few times. This chain uses TRBV23-1 with TRBJ2-7; D is unclear. TRBV23-1 is annotated as an ORF whose role is uncertain. V lost 0 bases and J lost 3, with 3 bases in between. The CDR3 runs to 12 residues. In DNA, the CDR3 is TGCGCCAGCAGTCAATCTTACTACGAGCAGTACTTC. It is translated as CASSQSYYEQYF.

This clone was detected only once. The chain joins TRBV5-6 to TRBJ1-3, with 8 bases that match TRBD1. The ends lost 4 bases at V and 13 bases at J; junction bases unmatched: 7. From germline, CDR1 is SGHDT and CDR2 YYEEEE. This CDR3 has 12 amino acids. In DNA, the CDR3 is TGTGCCAGCAGCCGCCGACAGGGGAGAATATATTTT. It yields the protein CASSRRQGRIYF. The complete variable domain, with remaining parts taken from reference TRBV5-6 and TRBJ1-3, reads DAGVTQSPTHLIKTRGQQVTLRCSPKSGHDTVSWYQQALGQGPQFIFQYYEEEERQRGNFPDRFSGHQFPNYSSELNVNALLLGDSALYLCASSRRQGRIYFGEGSWLTVV.

The chain has TRBV30 and TRBJ2-1, with 7 bases identical to TRBD2. This CDR3 spans 13 amino acids. Germline V gene lookup returns CDR1 GTSNPN and CDR2 SVGIG (reference sequence). Germline trimming cut 2 bases from V and 13 bases from J; bases unmatched to any gene: 11. In DNA, the CDR3 is TGTGCCTGGAGTCGGAGGGAACGGGGGGATCAGTTCTTC. Translated, it gives CAWSRRERGDQFF.

This clone was counted a few times. The chain uses TRBV14 and TRBJ2-7; TRBD2 aligns across 13 bases. J gave up 4 bases and V 6 bases, and 3 bases lay outside the gene matches. Germline loops: CDR1 SGHDN, CDR2 FVKESK. CDR3 length equals 14 residues. The CDR3 nucleotides read TGTGCCAGCAGTAGACTAGCGGGAGGATACGAGCAGTACTTC. Translating it yields CASSRLAGGYEQYF.

With respect to this clone: Relative to the germline gene, one junction end is altered; a read error may explain this. J is TRBJ2-7 and V is TRBV5-1; tentative D call: TRBD2 (5 bases). The CDR3 has 12 amino acids. The germline V gene has CDR1 SGHRS and CDR2 YFSETQ. The CDR3 is CASSTREHEQYF. The DNA of the CDR3 is TGTGCCAGCAGCACACGGGAACACGAGCAGTACTTC.

A few counts support this clone. This rearrangement joins TRBV2 to TRBJ2-7; the match to TRBD2 covers 12 bases. V dropped 6 bases and J dropped 4; count of bases not matched to a gene: 4. From germline, CDR1 is SNHLY and CDR2 FYNNEI. The CDR3 is 14 residues long. The CDR3 region has the DNA TGTGCCAGCAGCGAACTAGCGGGAGGTTACGAGCAGTACTTC. Translated: CASSELAGGYEQYF.

V usage is TRBV7-2 and J usage is TRBJ1-1; 7 bases match TRBD1. This CDR3 has 14 residues. The V and J ends lost 5 bases and 0 bases, in that order; junction bases with no gene match: 3. Germline V CDR1 and CDR2: SGHTA, FQGNSA. DNA of the CDR3: TGTGCCAGCAGCCGGGACAGACTGAACACTGAAGCTTTCTTT. It translates to CASSRDRLNTEAFF.

The V gene is TRBV21-1, the J gene TRBJ1-6. TRBV21-1 is shown as a pseudogene. This CDR3 is 14 amino acids long. DNA of the CDR3: TGTGCCAGCAGCAAAGGAGGGTATAATTCACCCCTCCACTTT. This codes for CASSKGGYNSPLHF.

In this sample, this clone turned up a few times. The chain links TRBV9 to TRBJ2-7, with a possible D match to TRBD2 (7 bases). Trimming stripped 0 bases from V and 1 base from J, with 14 bases between. The CDR3 is made up of 16 amino acids. Looked up from germline, CDR1 is SGDLS and CDR2 is YYNGEE. Here the CDR3 DNA reads TGTGCCAGCAGCGTAGGAGAGGGGGGGTTTTCCTACGAGCAGTACTTC. It specifies CASSVGEGGFSYEQYF.

This sequence joins TRBV27 and TRBJ2-5; D is possibly TRBD1 (8 bases). V was shortened by 3 bases and J by 11 bases, with 16 bases between the two germline ends. The CDR3 covers 13 residues. Germline V gives CDR1 MNHEY, CDR2 SMNVEV (reference sequence). The CDR3, as DNA: TGTGCCAGCAGTTTGGGCAGGGGGCGGGAGCAGTACTTC. Translated, it gives CASSLGRGREQYF.

The rearrangement links TRBV4-2 to TRBJ2-5; no clear D gene. The length of the CDR3 is 14 residues. Per germline, CDR1 LGHNA and CDR2 YNFKEQ. V lost 2 bases, J lost 2 bases, and 9 bases lay in between. The CDR3: CASSQKHLQETQYF. In DNA, the CDR3 is TGTGCCAGCAGCCAAAAGCATCTACAAGAGACCCAGTACTTC.

The chain is built from TRBV23-1 and TRBJ2-7, with 9 bases identical to TRBD1. TRBV23-1 is marked as an open reading frame, function uncertain. The CDR3 spans 13 residues. The J segment lost 4 bases and the V segment lost 6 bases, leaving 4 bases of the junction unmatched. CDR3 bases: TGCGCCAGCAGCCCAGGACAGGGGTACGAGCAGTACTTC. Translation gives CASSPGQGYEQYF.

The chain joins TRBV30 to TRBJ1-1, with D unresolved. The CDR3 covers 13 residues. V lost 0 bases to trimming and J lost 1 base, with 6 bases between them. The germline gives CDR1 GTSNPN, CDR2 SVGIG (reference sequence). CDR3 bases: TGTGCCTGGAGTGTTCCAGGGAACACTGAAGCTTTCTTT. Its protein product is CAWSVPGNTEAFF.

The chain couples TRBV30 to TRBJ2-7; D not resolved. Germline-derived CDR1 and CDR2 are GTSNPN and SVGIG (reference sequence). CDR3 length equals 11 residues. V was clipped by 4 bases and J by 2 bases, with 6 bases between them. The CDR3 nucleotides are TGTGCCTGGACAGGTACCTACGAGCAGTACTTC. This sequence encodes CAWTGTYEQYF.

CDR3: CASSQQSDMNTEAFF. The CDR3 coding sequence is TGCGCCAGCAGCCAACAATCCGACATGAACACTGAAGCTTTCTTT. This chain uses TRBV4-3 with TRBJ1-1; D call uncertain. V was trimmed by 2 bases and J by 0 bases, leaving 10 bases between them. Germline CDR1 LGHNA, CDR2 YSLEER. This CDR3 has 15 residues.

The rearrangement links TRBV6-1 to TRBJ2-7; D remains ambiguous. The V gene lost 3 bases and the J gene lost 1 base, with 10 bases spanning the gap. The CDR3 spans 14 residues. CDR1 and CDR2 (germline): MNHNS, SASEGT. As DNA, the CDR3 is TGTGCCAGCAGTGAGCGGCCGTTTTCCTACGAGCAGTACTTC. This encodes CASSERPFSYEQYF.

The chain has TRBV18 and TRBJ1-1; TRBD1 aligns across 7 bases. The ends lost 6 bases at V and 1 base at J; junction bases unmatched: 11. The CDR3 consists of 16 residues. In germline, CDR1 is KGHSH, CDR2 LQKENI. CDR3 coding DNA: TGTGCCAGCTCGCGGGACAGTGGGGTAGGGAACACTGAAGCTTTCTTT. Translated, it gives CASSRDSGVGNTEAFF.

This chain links TRBV27 with TRBJ2-3, with TRBD2 identical over 7 bases. There are 13 residues in the CDR3. Germline assignment: CDR1 MNHEY and CDR2 SMNVEV (reference sequence). The V and J ends lost 8 bases and 8 bases, in that order; junction bases with no gene match: 10. The chain's CDR3 is CASGLGAQGTQYF. The DNA for the CDR3 is TGTGCCAGCGGACTAGGGGCGCAGGGTACGCAGTATTTT.

This chain joins TRBV7-9 and TRBJ2-7, with D perhaps TRBD2 (6 bases). The CDR3 totals 14 residues. With 5 bases removed from V and 1 base from J, the gap between germline ends came to 12 bases. Germline V lookup: CDR1 SEHNR, CDR2 FQNEAQ (reference sequence). The CDR3 DNA reads TGTGCCAGCAGCGGGGGACTGTCATCCTACGAGCAGTACTTC. It specifies CASSGGLSSYEQYF.

J is TRBJ1-1 and V is TRBV29-1; D ambiguous. The length of the CDR3 is 10 residues. The V gene lost 4 bases and the J gene lost 8 bases, with 8 bases spanning the gap. Germline values: CDR1 SQVTM, CDR2 ANQGSEA. The DNA for the CDR3 is TGCAGCGTTGTCCCCACAGAAGCTTTCTTT. This encodes CSVVPTEAFF.

The chain is built from TRBV27 and TRBJ2-3; 10 bases match TRBD2. V shed 3 bases and J 0 bases; nucleotides not matched to a gene: 9. Germline-derived CDR1 and CDR2 are MNHEY and SMNVEV (reference sequence). The CDR3 consists of 18 residues. CDR3 region: CASSFIASGGSSTDTQYF. CDR3 sequence (DNA): TGTGCCAGCAGTTTTATTGCTAGCGGGGGATCTAGCACAGATACGCAGTATTTT.

The chain employs TRBV19 and TRBJ1-2; no firm D call. The V gene's germline CDR1 is LNHDA and CDR2 SQIVND (reference sequence). V was clipped by 3 bases and J by 5 bases, with 22 bases between them. There are 17 residues in the CDR3. The CDR3: CASSMAQPGILIYGYTF. The CDR3 bases are TGTGCCAGTAGTATGGCCCAACCCGGGATTCTTATTTATGGCTACACCTTC.

This clone was seen more than once but under ten times. V and J are TRBV29-1 and TRBJ2-6; tentative D call: TRBD1 (6 bases). Germline V gene sequence: CDR1 SQVTM, CDR2 ANQGSEA. CDR3 length equals 15 residues. Trimming left V 4 bases short and J 4 bases short, with 14 bases between. The CDR3 nucleotides are TGCAGCGTTGCTTTAGCAGGGGTAGGGGCCAACGTCCTGACTTTC. Amino acid sequence: CSVALAGVGANVLTF.